This TCR beta chain was sequenced for a study of human T cells and chemical hapten exposure. Study at large: The sensitizing agent was 2% DPC, placed on 2 cm by 2 cm of upper inner arm skin. Study-level results: More PT1 expanded TCRs went with higher patch test scores.

Germline V lookup: CDR1 SGHAT, CDR2 FQNNGV. Trimming shortened V by 7 bases and J by 7 bases, and 14 bases separated the two germline ends. The CDR3 covers 13 residues. As to time point: patch test 1, 2 weeks after DPC sensitization. Noted treatment: therapeutic diphenylcyclopropenone sensitization with weekly scalp DPC. Suited to DPC and affected by alopecia, the donors ranged from 18 to 70 years old. This clonotype has more than one count but fewer than ten. Its antigen remains unknown. TCRdb processed the RACE reads anew with MiXCR; each CDR3 protein has one entry. Found here are about 120,000 distinct CDR3 sequences, roughly an eighth of them singletons; the top ten hold roughly 0.92%.

Sequences were derived from whole blood, sampled in connection with sensitization to the hapten diphenylcyclopropenone (DPC). The clonotype comes from a man aged 18-30 years with alopecia areata. Some clones in this sample may be carry-over from other donors' samples. The V and J genes are TRBV11-2 and TRBJ2-1; weak D call: TRBD2 (7 bases). CDR3 sequence reads: CASTRTRGNEQFF. In DNA form, the CDR3 reads TGTGCCAGCACCCGGACTAGGGGGAATGAGCAGTTCTTC.